These 21 T cell receptor beta chains came from one sample sequenced in a study of blood T cell repertoires in COVID-19. Profiling relied on immunoSEQ multiplex PCR, and the TCRdb table lists in-frame clones only, not all of them. Of 200,000 to 250,000 clones listed, approximately 84% are singletons. The specimen was PBMCs or T cells enriched from blood (not recorded which). Every receptor here comes from a man in his forties who had recovered from COVID-19.

The gene calls are TRBV30 and TRBJ1-2; D unclear. Germline V CDR1 and CDR2: GTSNPN, SVGIG (reference sequence). The CDR3 spans 12 residues. V shed 2 bases and J shed 4 bases, with 8 bases lying between them. The chain's CDR3 is CAWSPAGYGYTF. The CDR3 DNA sequence: TGTGCCTGGAGTCCCGCAGGCTATGGCTACACCTTC.

The chain joins TRBV5-6 to TRBJ2-3; D perhaps matches TRBD2 (5 bases). Per the germline V gene, CDR1 is SGHDT and CDR2 is YYEEEE. The CDR3 sequence is 15 residues long. Between the trimmed V and J ends, which lost 4 bases and 0 bases, there was a span of 12 bases. This chain's CDR3 is CASSRGGRSTDTQYF. In nucleotides, the CDR3 is TGTGCCAGCAGCCGTGGCGGGCGTAGCACAGATACGCAGTATTTT.

The chain joins TRBV4-1 to TRBJ2-4; TRBD1 matches 10 bases. Germline lookup yields CDR1 MGHRA and CDR2 YSYEKL. V trimming: 1 base; J trimming: 6 bases; junction bases outside the gene matches: 6. CDR3 size: 16 residues. The CDR3 region is CASSQVTGGEGNIQYF. The CDR3 DNA follows: TGCGCCAGCAGCCAAGTGACAGGGGGCGAGGGAAACATTCAGTACTTC.

The V call is TRBV7-2, the J call TRBJ1-4; D is ambiguous. CDR1 is SGHTA, CDR2 FQGNSA, per germline. The CDR3 has 14 residues. The V gene lost 3 bases and the J gene lost 8 bases, with 13 bases spanning the gap. This CDR3 is CASSFPGSWEKLFF. The CDR3, as DNA: TGTGCCAGCAGCTTCCCGGGGTCGTGGGAAAAACTGTTTTTT.

The chain links TRBV2 to TRBJ2-1; the D is unclear. Deletions cut 4 bases from V and 0 bases from J, with 7 bases between. This CDR3 has 14 amino acids. Germline CDR1 reads SNHLY; CDR2 reads FYNNEI. The DNA of the CDR3 is TGTGCCAGCAGTGGCGTGAGCTCCTACAATGAGCAGTTCTTC. Translating it yields CASSGVSSYNEQFF.

The V gene is TRBV5-1, the J gene TRBJ2-7; 7 bases match TRBD1. V was pared by 4 bases and J by 3 bases, with 10 bases of the junction left unmatched. This CDR3 is 15 amino acids long. The germline V gene has CDR1 SGHRS and CDR2 YFSETQ. CDR3 protein: CASSPGQSPFYEQYF. The CDR3, as DNA: TGCGCCAGCAGCCCGGGACAGTCTCCTTTCTACGAGCAGTACTTC.

The rearrangement joins TRBV18 to TRBJ1-5; D remains unclear. This CDR3 is built from 15 residues. V was trimmed by 2 bases and J by 2 bases, leaving 10 bases between them. CDR1 is KGHSH, CDR2 LQKENI, per germline. The CDR3 loop reads CASSPSGTGNQPQHF. The CDR3 coding sequence is TGTGCCAGCTCACCAAGCGGTACCGGCAATCAGCCCCAGCATTTT.

This clone was detected once. The chain employs TRBV7-8 and TRBJ2-7, with 10 bases that match TRBD2. The germline V gene encodes CDR1 SGHVS and CDR2 FQNEAQ. CDR3 length: 17 amino acids. Germline trimming cut 5 bases from V and 0 bases from J; bases unmatched to any gene: 10. The CDR3 is CASSHSRTSGDSYEQYF. The DNA for the CDR3 is TGTGCCAGCAGCCATTCTCGGACTAGCGGAGACTCCTACGAGCAGTACTTC.

This clone has just one count. The V and J genes are TRBV4-3 and TRBJ2-2; TRBD2 matches at 9 bases. The CDR3 spans 18 residues. J gave up 6 bases and V 0 bases, and 11 bases lay outside the gene matches. Germline assignment: CDR1 LGHNA and CDR2 YSLEER. CDR3 DNA sequence: TGCGCCAGCAGCCAAGATGCCGGCGCGGGGGGGCCTCCCGGGGAGCTGTTTTTT. Protein: CASSQDAGAGGPPGELFF.

In this sample, this clone turned up once. The rearrangement uses TRBV1 and TRBJ2-3; the table's D gene call, TRBD2, was not cross checked with the DNA. TRBV1 is described as a pseudogene. The CDR3 is 15 residues long. CDR3 nucleotides: TGCACCAGCAGCGGATTAGCGGGGGACACAGATACGCAGTATTTT. Amino acid sequence: CTSSGLAGDTDTQYF.

The V call is TRBV6-5, the J call TRBJ2-6, with D perhaps TRBD2 (5 bases). This CDR3 has 14 amino acids. With 4 bases removed from V and 4 bases from J, the gap between germline ends came to 8 bases. The germline CDR1 and CDR2 sequences are MNHEY and SVGAGI. The DNA for the CDR3 is TGTGCCAGCAGTTGGGGAGTAGGGGCCAACGTCCTGACTTTC. Translated: CASSWGVGANVLTF.

In this sample, this clone turned up a few times. The chain combines TRBV4-3 with TRBJ1-6, with 10 bases lining up with TRBD1. CDR3 length: 16 residues. J was trimmed by 6 bases and V by 4 bases; bases with no gene match: 6. CDR1 is LGHNA, CDR2 YSLEER, per germline. For the CDR3, the DNA is TGCGCCAGCAGCCGGGGGACAGGGGAAACTAATTCACCCCTCCACTTT. Amino acid sequence: CASSRGTGETNSPLHF.

V and J are TRBV6-4 and TRBJ2-3, with a tentative D call TRBD2 (6 bases). The germline V gene has CDR1 MRHNA and CDR2 SNTAGT. The CDR3 loop spans 13 amino acids. V was clipped by 0 bases and J by 8 bases, with 9 bases between them. The CDR3 DNA is TGTGCCAGCAGTGACTCAGGGAGGAGTACGCAGTATTTT. It encodes CASSDSGRSTQYF.

V is TRBV28 and J is TRBJ2-7; unclear D gene. The CDR3 extends over 12 amino acids. Germline V gene lookup returns CDR1 MDHEN and CDR2 SYDVKM. With 7 bases removed from V and 6 bases from J, the gap between germline ends came to 13 bases. CDR3 region: CASNLRPGEQYF. In nucleotides, the CDR3 is TGTGCCAGCAACCTAAGGCCGGGCGAGCAGTACTTC.

The rearrangement uses TRBV19 and TRBJ1-3, with no clear D. The germline V gene has CDR1 LNHDA and CDR2 SQIVND (reference sequence). The CDR3 extends over 16 amino acids. Between the trimmed V and J ends, which lost 4 bases and 0 bases, there was a span of 13 bases. DNA for the CDR3: TGTGCCAGTAGTAGCGCCGAATTCTCCTCTGGAAACACCATATATTTT. Translation gives CASSSAEFSSGNTIYF.

The chain combines TRBV7-3 with TRBJ1-6; D is unclear. The CDR3 is 14 amino acids. The ends were cut back, 5 bases at V and 0 bases at J, with 5 bases in the middle. The germline V gene encodes CDR1 SGHTA and CDR2 FQGTGA. The CDR3 sequence is CASSADSYNSPLHF. As DNA, the CDR3 is TGTGCCAGCAGCGCGGACTCCTATAATTCACCCCTCCACTTT.

This chain links TRBV27 with TRBJ1-1, with D possibly matching TRBD1 (6 bases). The ends were cut back, 4 bases at V and 1 base at J, with 13 bases in the middle. Germline CDR1 reads MNHEY; CDR2 reads SMNVEV (reference sequence). There are 15 residues in the CDR3. The CDR3 DNA follows: TGTGCCAGCAGTTCGAATACACAGGGGAACACTGAAGCTTTCTTT. It yields the protein CASSSNTQGNTEAFF.

V gene TRBV9 combines with J gene TRBJ1-2; 9 bases fit TRBD1. V shed 3 bases and J 3 bases; nucleotides not matched to a gene: 6. CDR3 length equals 15 residues. Germline CDR1 is SGDLS and CDR2 is YYNGEE. The CDR3 DNA follows: TGTGCCAGCAGCGGAAGGGGGGACAGGGACTATGGCTACACCTTC. Residues: CASSGRGDRDYGYTF.

The rearrangement links TRBV27 to TRBJ1-3; no firm D call. This CDR3 region has 17 residues. V was pared by 5 bases and J by 0 bases, with 17 bases between. Germline CDR1 and CDR2: MNHEY and SMNVEV (reference sequence). The CDR3 nucleotides read TGTGCCAGCAGTCCTCAACCTCCCGGGAACTCTGGAAACACCATATATTTT. This gives the protein CASSPQPPGNSGNTIYF.

This chain connects TRBV7-9 to TRBJ2-5; TRBD1 agrees at 8 bases. The CDR3 consists of 14 residues. The V gene's germline CDR1 is SEHNR and CDR2 FQNEAQ (reference sequence). V trimming: 5 bases; J trimming: 5 bases; junction bases outside the gene matches: 7. The CDR3 is CASSPGGARETQYF. The DNA for the CDR3 is TGTGCCAGCAGCCCAGGGGGCGCGAGGGAGACCCAGTACTTC.

This chain joins TRBV19 and TRBJ2-5, with 12 bases lining up with TRBD2. The CDR3 runs to 17 residues. Germline assignment: CDR1 LNHDA and CDR2 SQIVND (reference sequence). V gave up 4 bases and J gave up 3 bases; unmatched junction bases: 9. This CDR3 is CASSTGLAGGLEETQYF. The DNA for the CDR3 is TGTGCCAGTAGTACAGGTCTAGCGGGGGGGCTTGAAGAGACCCAGTACTTC.